The clone carrying this TCR beta chain occurred many times. The antigen is undetermined. This entry belongs to a study of regulatory T cells in long-lasting Graves disease. Findings and limits, study-wide: Shared public clonotypes totalled approximately 3,000 in persistent patients, compared with roughly 970 in new patients. For persistent Graves' patients, TCR diversity was lower than for newly diagnosed ones.

The time point: newly diagnosed GD, antithyroid drugs for less than 3 months. Generation of the TCR library employed RNA extracted from PBMCs. HTBI primers from iRepertoire and Arm-PCR of CDR3 regions yielded the TCR beta libraries. TCRdb re-called the multiplex PCR reads through MiXCR, storing one row per CDR3 protein. The sample holds about 440,000 distinct CDR3 sequences, approximately 15% seen once. The CDR3 runs to 13 residues. Trimming left V 4 bases short and J 4 bases short, with 8 bases between. The same data also contributed to another study, on T cells in Graves' hyperthyroidism and ophthalmopathy. As reported in that work: Uncontrolled infection, other autoimmune disease, pregnancy or lactation led to exclusion. In the blood, most expanded thyroid clonotypes above 0.001 appeared as well.

The sequencing here drew on peripheral blood mononuclear cells (PBMCs), taken at new diagnosis, from a patient treated with antithyroid drugs. The clonotype comes from a woman aged 25 to 45 with Graves disease. The V gene is TRBV12-3 or TRBV12-4, the J gene TRBJ2-1; either TRBD1 or TRBD2 may supply D (5 bases each). In nucleotides, the CDR3 is TGTGCCAGCAGTTGGGGGTTATACAATGAGCAGTTCTTC. It yields the protein CASSWGLYNEQFF.